The 23 T cell receptor beta chains below all came from one sample that was sequenced in a study of T-cell reconstitution after alpha-beta-depleted transplantation in children. For TCRbeta, the library was prepared with unique molecular identifiers. MiXCR was run by TCRdb on the PCR reads, yielding one entry per CDR3 protein. The profile shows some 500,000 distinct CDR3 sequences, about 17% of them singletons. The sample in question was PBMCs from the stem cell graft donor, obtained from the stem cell graft. These receptors came from a human donor who donated a stem cell graft to a child with acute lymphoblastic leukemia.

V gene TRBV7-8 combines with J gene TRBJ2-1; D assignment may be TRBD1 or TRBD2 (5 bases each). This CDR3 has 17 residues. Germline CDR1 SGHVS, CDR2 FQNEAQ. V gave up 3 bases and J gave up 1 base, with 16 bases separating them. The CDR3 nucleotides are TGTGCCAGCAGCTTGGGGACCGACTTACTATCCTACAATGAGCAGTTCTTC. Protein sequence: CASSLGTDLLSYNEQFF.

In its sample, this clonotype was seen a few times. The genes are TRBV7-9 and TRBJ2-1; D may be TRBD1 (5 bases). The V and J ends lost 5 bases and 9 bases respectively, with 11 bases between them. CDR1 SEHNR and CDR2 FQNEAQ come from the germline V gene (reference sequence). The CDR3 is 12 residues long. CDR3 sequence: CASSNSGLEQFF. In DNA form, the CDR3 reads TGTGCCAGCAGCAATTCAGGGCTTGAGCAGTTCTTC.

The gene calls are TRBV7-9 and TRBJ2-3; 10 bases agree with TRBD2. Germline CDR1 SEHNR, CDR2 FQNEAQ (reference sequence). Trimming took 6 bases from V and 5 from J; bases not matched to a gene: 8. The CDR3 runs to 15 residues. This chain's CDR3 is CASRASGSGEDTQYF. In DNA form, the CDR3 reads TGTGCCAGCAGAGCTAGCGGGAGTGGGGAAGATACGCAGTATTTT. Drawing the rest from reference TRBV7-9 and TRBJ2-3, the complete variable domain is DTGVSQNPRHKITKRGQNVTFRCDPISEHNRLYWYRQTLGQGPEFLTYFQNEAQLEKSRLLSDRFSAERPKGSFSTLEIQRTEQGDSAMYLCASRASGSGEDTQYFGPGTRLTVL.

This clonotype was seen a handful of times. The gene calls are TRBV12-3 or TRBV12-4 and TRBJ1-3; D unresolved. This CDR3 is built from 13 residues. Trimming cost V 4 bases and J 1 base, with 5 bases left between them. CDR3 bases: TGTGCCAGCAGTTCCTCTTCTGGAAACACCATATATTTT. Protein product: CASSSSSGNTIYF.

The genes are TRBV28 and TRBJ2-6, with 9 bases matching TRBD1. The trim removed 8 bases at V and 0 bases at J, leaving 11 bases unmatched. Germline V gene data show CDR1 as MDHEN and CDR2 as SYDVKM. CDR3 size: 18 residues. The CDR3 DNA is TGTGCCAGCTGTAACAGGGGGCGGGGTCACTCTGGGGCCAACGTCCTGACTTTC. Protein sequence: CASCNRGRGHSGANVLTF. Full variable domain (missing parts from reference TRBV28 and TRBJ2-6): DVKVTQSSRYLVKRTGEKVFLECVQDMDHENMFWYRQDPGLGLRLIYFSYDVKMKEKGDIPEGYSVSREKKERFSLILESASTNQTSMYLCASCNRGRGHSGANVLTFGAGSRLTVL.

The CDR3 DNA reads TGTGCCAGCAGCCAGTCGGACAGCACAGATACGCAGTATTTT. It is translated as CASSQSDSTDTQYF. J is TRBJ2-3 and V is TRBV6-1; no clear D. Germline values: CDR1 MNHNS, CDR2 SASEGT. This CDR3 comprises 14 residues. The V and J ends lost 6 bases and 0 bases respectively, with 10 bases between them.

The chain uses TRBV6-1 and TRBJ1-1; D is perhaps TRBD1 (5 bases). Germline CDR1 and CDR2: MNHNS and SASEGT. The CDR3 totals 15 residues. The V and J ends lost 6 bases and 0 bases respectively, with 14 bases between them. The DNA for the CDR3 is TGTGCCAGCAGAACAACGGAGGGGTTGAACACTGAAGCTTTCTTT. This gives the protein CASRTTEGLNTEAFF.

The rearrangement links TRBV6-2 or TRBV6-3 to TRBJ2-7; D gene uncertain. CDR3 length: 13 amino acids. CDR1 is MNHEY, CDR2 SVGEGT, per germline. With 0 bases removed from V and 3 bases from J, the gap between germline ends came to 6 bases. The CDR3 DNA reads as TGTGCCAGCAGTTACTCGGTGGACTACGAGCAGTACTTC. It codes for CASSYSVDYEQYF.

This clonotype came up a few times. This rearrangement joins TRBV6-1 to TRBJ2-5, with 9 nucleotides matching TRBD1. Trimming at V came to 6 bases and at J to 4 bases, leaving 9 bases not matched to a gene. The CDR3 has 15 amino acids. Germline CDR1 is MNHNS and CDR2 is SASEGT. As DNA, the CDR3 is TGTGCCAGCAGGGATAGGGGACAGGGAGCAGAGACCCAGTACTTC. It codes for CASRDRGQGAETQYF.

This sequence joins TRBV27 and TRBJ2-3; D is unresolved. CDR1 is MNHEY and CDR2 is SMNVEV in the germline V gene (reference sequence). With 7 bases removed from V and 0 bases from J, the gap between germline ends came to 14 bases. The CDR3 spans 15 residues. The CDR3 DNA reads TGTGCCAGCACCTCCTGGACCGGGAGCACAGATACGCAGTATTTT. As protein: CASTSWTGSTDTQYF.

This clonotype was seen more than once but under ten times. This chain links TRBV10-3 with TRBJ2-7; TRBD2 is a possible D gene (5 bases). Germline assignment: CDR1 ENHRY and CDR2 SYGVKD. CDR3 length: 15 amino acids. V shed 6 bases and J shed 0 bases, with 15 bases lying between them. CDR3 protein: CAIRVALSSSYEQYF. In DNA form, the CDR3 reads TGTGCCATCAGAGTAGCGCTCTCGAGCTCCTACGAGCAGTACTTC.

The gene calls are TRBV12-3 or TRBV12-4 and TRBJ2-5; 8 bases agree with TRBD2. CDR3 length equals 14 residues. V shed 6 bases and J 4 bases; nucleotides not matched to a gene: 7. CDR3 in DNA: TGTGCCAGCAGCAGCGGACTAGCCTTAGAGACCCAGTACTTC. The encoded protein is CASSSGLALETQYF.

This clonotype was seen a handful of times. The chain couples TRBV9 to TRBJ2-1; D gene unclear. This CDR3 contains 12 residues. The germline V gene has CDR1 SGDLS and CDR2 YYNGEE. V was clipped by 0 bases and J by 10 bases, with 8 bases between them. The chain's CDR3 is CASSVDRVEQFF. The CDR3 DNA reads TGTGCCAGCAGCGTAGATCGGGTGGAGCAGTTCTTC.

The rearrangement uses TRBV29-1 and TRBJ2-1; no definite D call. V was trimmed by 3 bases and J by 4 bases, leaving 7 bases between them. The CDR3 totals 12 residues. CDR1 and CDR2 (germline): SQVTM, ANQGSEA. This CDR3 is CSVEAAYNEQFF. The CDR3 region has the DNA TGCAGCGTTGAGGCAGCATACAATGAGCAGTTCTTC.

This clonotype showed up just a few times. The chain recombines TRBV5-1 with TRBJ2-3, with 11 bases that match TRBD2. Germline V CDR1 and CDR2: SGHRS, YFSETQ. With V trimmed by 4 bases and J by 7 bases, 11 bases remained unmatched. This CDR3 is built from 16 residues. The CDR3 loop reads CASSVGTSGGVNTQYF. In nucleotides, the CDR3 is TGCGCCAGCAGCGTCGGGACTAGCGGAGGGGTAAATACGCAGTATTTT.

This clonotype has only a few counts. The chain combines TRBV25-1 with TRBJ2-1; D is unresolved. CDR1 and CDR2 (germline): MGHDK, SYGVNS. The CDR3 extends over 11 amino acids. The V end was cut by 6 bases, the J end by 13 bases, with 13 bases between. The CDR3 DNA is TGTGCCAGCAGACTCCAGGTGGAACAGTTCTTC. It codes for CASRLQVEQFF.

This clonotype has a handful of counts. The chain combines TRBV5-6 with TRBJ1-4; no definite D call. Trimming removed 4 bases at V and 8 bases at J, with 12 bases between. This CDR3 comprises 13 residues. Germline loops: CDR1 SGHDT, CDR2 YYEEEE. This chain's CDR3 is CASSPIGSEKLFF. In DNA form, the CDR3 reads TGTGCCAGCAGCCCCATAGGAAGCGAAAAACTGTTTTTT. The complete variable domain, with remaining parts taken from reference TRBV5-6 and TRBJ1-4, reads DAGVTQSPTHLIKTRGQQVTLRCSPKSGHDTVSWYQQALGQGPQFIFQYYEEEERQRGNFPDRFSGHQFPNYSSELNVNALLLGDSALYLCASSPIGSEKLFFGSGTQLSVL.

V and J are TRBV12-3 or TRBV12-4 and TRBJ1-6; D unresolved. The V and J ends lost 5 bases and 2 bases respectively, with 13 bases between them. There are 16 residues in the CDR3. The CDR3 sequence is CASSGVGAAYNSPLHF. Written as DNA, the CDR3 is TGTGCCAGCAGTGGGGTCGGTGCCGCCTATAATTCACCCCTCCACTTT.

This clonotype was observed a few times. This chain uses TRBV19 with TRBJ1-1, with 9 bases that match TRBD1. Germline V gene data show CDR1 as LNHDA and CDR2 as SQIVND (reference sequence). J gave up 0 bases and V 6 bases, and 2 bases lay outside the gene matches. This CDR3 comprises 14 residues. Here the CDR3 reads CASRRTGVNTEAFF. CDR3 nucleotide sequence: TGTGCCAGTAGGAGGACAGGGGTGAACACTGAAGCTTTCTTT.

This chain links TRBV5-1 with TRBJ2-1, with 7 positions matching TRBD2. Trimming removed 4 bases from V and 7 bases from J; junction bases left unmatched: 8. Per germline, CDR1 SGHRS and CDR2 YFSETQ. The length of the CDR3 is 14 residues. The CDR3 protein is CASSRAGEGNEQFF. CDR3 coding DNA: TGCGCCAGCAGCAGGGCGGGAGAGGGAAATGAGCAGTTCTTC.

This clonotype was seen more than once but under ten times. The CDR3 DNA reads as TGTGCCAGCAGCTTAGGACAGGGTCAAAAGCAGGCCCAGCATTTT. Amino acids: CASSLGQGQKQAQHF. The chain links TRBV13 to TRBJ1-5, with D maybe TRBD1 (6 bases). The CDR3 extends over 15 amino acids. Germline V gene data show CDR1 as PRHDT and CDR2 as FYEKMQ (reference sequence). V was shortened by 0 bases and J by 11 bases, with 17 bases between the two germline ends.

The gene calls are TRBV9 and TRBJ1-1; the match to TRBD1 covers 10 bases. The CDR3 is made up of 13 amino acids. Germline V gene sequence: CDR1 SGDLS, CDR2 YYNGEE. V shed 4 bases and J 6 bases; nucleotides not matched to a gene: 3. The CDR3 region has the DNA TGTGCCAGCAGCTATGGACAGGGGGCTGAAGCTTTCTTT. This sequence encodes CASSYGQGAEAFF. The complete variable domain, with remaining parts taken from reference TRBV9 and TRBJ1-1, reads DSGVTQTPKHLITATGQRVTLRCSPRSGDLSVYWYQQSLDQGLQFLIQYYNGEERAKGNILERFSAQQFPDLHSELNLSSLELGDSALYFCASSYGQGAEAFFGQGTRLTVV.

Note on this clonotype: At one end, the junction sequence differs from germline, possibly due to a read error. This chain links TRBV3-1 with TRBJ2-3; tentatively, D is TRBD1 (6 bases). This CDR3 is 15 amino acids long. Germline assignment: CDR1 LGHDT and CDR2 YNNKEL (reference sequence). As DNA, the CDR3 is TGTGCCAGCTCCGAGGACAGCCGTAGCACACATACGCAGTATTTT. It is translated as CASSEDSRSTHTQYF.